Below are 28 T cell receptor beta chains sequenced from a single sample in a study of blood T cell repertoires in COVID-19. The table came from immunoSEQ multiplex PCR; TCRdb's copy has only in-frame clones and leaves some out. The table records over 200,000 clones, over 75% of them present only once. Source material: peripheral blood. These receptors all stem from a human donor in a cohort sampled during active COVID-19.

V is TRBV27 and J is TRBJ1-5; a possible D gene is TRBD1 (5 bases). V was shortened by 0 bases and J by 5 bases, with 11 bases between the two germline ends. The V gene's germline CDR1 is MNHEY and CDR2 SMNVEV (reference sequence). The CDR3 consists of 15 residues. The CDR3 region is CASSLSPQDDQPQHF. CDR3 coding DNA: TGTGCCAGCAGTTTATCCCCACAGGACGATCAGCCCCAGCATTTT.

CDR3 region: CARSIDRGFSYEQYF. The CDR3 coding sequence is TGTGCCAGAAGCATCGACAGGGGGTTTTCCTACGAGCAGTACTTC. The chain has TRBV5-3 and TRBJ2-7; TRBD1 agrees at 9 bases. TRBV5-3 is recorded as an ORF, its role being uncertain. The CDR3 contains 15 residues. V lost 4 bases and J lost 1; bases outside the gene matches: 6.

The chain uses TRBV7-3 and TRBJ2-2; no firm D call. The germline gives CDR1 SGHTA, CDR2 FQGTGA. The CDR3 is 13 residues long. V dropped 3 bases and J dropped 6 bases, with 8 bases sitting between them. The CDR3 DNA reads as TGTGCCAGCAGCTTCTTTCCGGCCGGGGAGCTGTTTTTT. Translated, it gives CASSFFPAGELFF.

The rearrangement joins TRBV19 to TRBJ2-1; 12 nucleotides agree with TRBD2. The germline CDR1 and CDR2 sequences are LNHDA and SQIVND (reference sequence). Trimming removed 1 base from V and 0 bases from J; junction bases left unmatched: 4. The CDR3 sequence is 18 residues long. The CDR3 reads CASSIGLAGEASYNEQFF. The CDR3 DNA follows: TGTGCCAGTAGTATAGGACTAGCGGGAGAGGCCTCCTACAATGAGCAGTTCTTC.

In nucleotides, the CDR3 is TGTGCCAGCAGTTACTCGAGGGAATTGAACACTGAAGCTTTCTTT. Protein sequence: CASSYSRELNTEAFF. The J gene is TRBJ1-1, the V gene TRBV6-6, with D unclear. The germline V and J ends were trimmed by 0 bases and 0 bases, with 8 bases remaining between them. The CDR3 has 15 residues. CDR1 is MNHNY, CDR2 SVGAGI, per germline (reference sequence).

The CDR3 DNA sequence: TGTGCCAGCAGCTTGGGGGGGACAGGGTTCCACGAGCAGTACTTC. Translated: CASSLGGTGFHEQYF. This chain joins TRBV5-6 and TRBJ2-7; 9 bases are a match to TRBD1. CDR1 SGHDT and CDR2 YYEEEE come from the germline V gene. The junction had 6 bases not matched to a gene; V was cut back by 0 bases and J by 5 bases. The CDR3 is 15 amino acids.

CDR3: CASSAGTTVEQYF. CDR3 in DNA: TGTGCCAGCAGTGCCGGGACTACCGTCGAGCAGTACTTC. This chain joins TRBV12-3 or TRBV12-4 and TRBJ2-7; 7 bases are a match to TRBD2. The trim removed 5 bases at V and 6 bases at J, leaving 7 bases unmatched. The CDR3 totals 13 residues.

The chain carries TRBV11-1 and TRBJ2-1; no definite D call. Germline CDR1 SGHAT, CDR2 FQDESV (reference sequence). Trimming stripped 6 bases from V and 7 bases from J, with 19 bases between. The CDR3 sequence is 15 residues long. CDR3 coding DNA: TGTGCCAGCAGTTCCGGCCTAGTACTATGGAATGAGCAGTTCTTC. This translates into CASSSGLVLWNEQFF.

The genes are TRBV5-1 and TRBJ1-2; 7 bases are a match to TRBD1. Trimming at V came to 0 bases and at J to 3 bases, leaving 2 bases not matched to a gene. This CDR3 has 14 residues. Germline values: CDR1 SGHRS, CDR2 YFSETQ. For the CDR3, the DNA is TGCGCCAGCAGCTTGGAAGGGACAGACTATGGCTACACCTTC. Encoded protein: CASSLEGTDYGYTF. Full variable domain (missing parts from reference TRBV5-1 and TRBJ1-2): KAGVTQTPRYLIKTRGQQVTLSCSPISGHRSVSWYQQTPGQGLQFLFEYFSETQRNKGNFPGRFSGRQFSNSRSEMNVSTLELGDSALYLCASSLEGTDYGYTFGSGTRLTVV.

This rearrangement joins TRBV28 to TRBJ2-3, with unresolved D. The CDR3 totals 12 residues. V shed 1 base and J shed 5 bases, with 4 bases lying between them. Germline assignment: CDR1 MDHEN and CDR2 SYDVKM. The CDR3 protein is CASSLSGDTQYF. The CDR3 coding sequence is TGTGCCAGCAGTTTATCGGGAGATACGCAGTATTTT.

V is TRBV30 and J is TRBJ1-4; 8 bases agree with TRBD1. This CDR3 spans 15 amino acids. CDR1 and CDR2 from the germline V gene are GTSNPN and SVGIG (reference sequence). J was trimmed by 7 bases and V by 0 bases; bases with no gene match: 7. CDR3 bases: TGTGCCTGGAGTGTACCCAGGGGGCTACGTGAAAAACTGTTTTTT. Its protein is CAWSVPRGLREKLFF.

The gene calls are TRBV4-3 and TRBJ2-3; 12 nucleotides line up with TRBD2. Germline V gene data show CDR1 as LGHNA and CDR2 as YSLEER. The CDR3 is 19 amino acids. Germline trimming cut 0 bases from V and 5 bases from J; bases unmatched to any gene: 12. CDR3 DNA: TGCGCCAGCAGCCAAGAACCGCAAGGACTAGCGGGATCTAAAGATACGCAGTATTTT. Protein product: CASSQEPQGLAGSKDTQYF.

The gene calls are TRBV5-6 and TRBJ1-6; 7 bases are shared with TRBD1. The CDR3 is 14 amino acids. Germline values: CDR1 SGHDT, CDR2 YYEEEE. Trimming at V came to 2 bases and at J to 10 bases, leaving 6 bases not matched to a gene. CDR3 DNA: TGTGCCAGCAGCTTCCGGGACAGCAGATCACCCCTCCACTTT. It codes for CASSFRDSRSPLHF.

The V and J genes are TRBV18 and TRBJ2-5; TRBD2 is a possible D gene (6 bases). V lost 3 bases to trimming and J lost 4 bases, with 12 bases between them. Germline CDR1 and CDR2: KGHSH and LQKENI. The CDR3 loop spans 14 amino acids. The CDR3 is CASSPPSVRETQYF. CDR3 bases: TGTGCCAGCTCACCTCCTAGCGTTCGAGAGACCCAGTACTTC.

The chain recombines TRBV12-3 or TRBV12-4 with TRBJ1-1; D remains unclear. The CDR3 contains 12 residues. Between the trimmed V and J ends, which lost 3 bases and 8 bases, there was a span of 10 bases. The CDR3 is CASSLGSAEAFF. DNA for the CDR3: TGTGCCAGCAGTTTGGGGAGTGCAGAAGCTTTCTTT.

This chain joins TRBV6-2 or TRBV6-3 and TRBJ1-2, with 12 bases identical to TRBD1. Trimming at V came to 0 bases and at J to 6 bases, leaving 5 bases not matched to a gene. CDR1 MNHEY and CDR2 SVGEGT come from the germline V gene. The CDR3 contains 16 residues. CDR3 in DNA: TGTGCCAGCAGTTACTCGAGGGACAGGGGGCTTGATGGCTACACCTTC. It codes for CASSYSRDRGLDGYTF.

This clone has just one count. This chain joins TRBV7-8 and TRBJ2-7, with 8 bases fitting TRBD1. This CDR3 comprises 15 residues. Germline trimming cut 3 bases from V and 2 bases from J; bases unmatched to any gene: 6. Germline V CDR1 and CDR2: SGHVS, FQNEAQ. The CDR3 coding sequence is TGTGCCAGCAGCTTCACGGACAGGGAAACCTACGAGCAGTACTTC. It codes for CASSFTDRETYEQYF.

This chain connects TRBV12-3 or TRBV12-4 to TRBJ1-2, with 7 bases identical to TRBD1. The CDR3 has 12 residues. V was clipped by 7 bases and J by 4 bases; unmatched bases: 3. The CDR3 region is CASNRGGYGYTF. The CDR3 DNA is TGTGCCAGCAACAGGGGTGGCTATGGCTACACCTTC.

This sequence joins TRBV7-9 and TRBJ2-7, with D possibly TRBD2 on 6 matching bases. Trimming stripped 5 bases from V and 5 bases from J, with 19 bases between. This CDR3 has 15 amino acids. CDR1 is SEHNR, CDR2 FQNEAQ, per germline (reference sequence). DNA for the CDR3: TGTGCCAGCAGCCAAAAGGTAGGAGGGCTCCACGAGCAGTACTTC. Translated, it gives CASSQKVGGLHEQYF. Looking up the rest from reference TRBV7-9 and TRBJ2-7 gives the full variable domain: DTGVSQNPRHKITKRGQNVTFRCDPISEHNRLYWYRQTLGQGPEFLTYFQNEAQLEKSRLLSDRFSAERPKGSFSTLEIQRTEQGDSAMYLCASSQKVGGLHEQYFGPGTRLTVT.

The V call is TRBV15, the J call TRBJ1-2; D remains unclear. Looked up from germline, CDR1 is LNHNV and CDR2 is YYDKDF (reference sequence). With 0 bases removed from V and 4 bases from J, the gap between germline ends came to 15 bases. The CDR3 contains 16 residues. The CDR3 loop is CATSRDVNPEGYGYTF. The DNA for the CDR3 is TGTGCCACCAGCAGAGATGTAAACCCGGAGGGCTATGGCTACACCTTC.

The chain couples TRBV7-2 to TRBJ2-5; 9 bases are shared with TRBD2. The CDR3 is made up of 15 amino acids. Germline values: CDR1 SGHTA, CDR2 FQGNSA. Trimming took 5 bases from V and 7 from J; bases not matched to a gene: 11. The CDR3 here is CASSLVAGEGGTQYF. Here the CDR3 DNA reads TGTGCCAGCAGCCTAGTAGCGGGAGAGGGGGGGACCCAGTACTTC.

J is TRBJ2-7 and V is TRBV3-1 (or the pseudogene TRBV3-2); 15 bases fit TRBD2. There are 15 residues in the CDR3. V shed 4 bases and J 2 bases; nucleotides not matched to a gene: 0. Germline V gene data show CDR1 as LGHDT and CDR2 as YNNKEL (reference sequence). CDR3 amino acids: CASSRTSGRAYEQYF. For the CDR3, the DNA is TGTGCCAGCAGCCGGACTAGCGGGAGGGCCTACGAGCAGTACTTC.

As DNA, the CDR3 is TGCAGTGCTAGTTGGGTCGGGAGGGCCGAGCAGTACTTC. Protein product: CSASWVGRAEQYF. The chain has TRBV20-1 and TRBJ2-7, with 8 nucleotides matching TRBD2. From germline, CDR1 is DFQATT and CDR2 SNEGSKA (reference sequence). The CDR3 is made up of 13 amino acids. With 3 bases clipped from V and 6 bases from J, the junction kept 7 bases outside the gene matches.

The chain is built from TRBV2 and TRBJ2-7, with TRBD1 identical over 10 bases. CDR1 is SNHLY and CDR2 is FYNNEI in the germline V gene. The CDR3 length is 15 residues. The J segment lost 4 bases and the V segment lost 0 bases, leaving 3 bases of the junction unmatched. CDR3 bases: TGTGCCAGCAGTGAAGCTTGGGACAGGGGTTACGAGCAGTACTTC. Its translation is CASSEAWDRGYEQYF.

The CDR3 DNA sequence: TGTGCCAGCACCAGGGACAGGAGCTCCTACGAGCAGTACTTC. Its translation: CASTRDRSSYEQYF. The chain employs TRBV6-6 and TRBJ2-7; 8 positions match TRBD1. The CDR3 runs 14 residues. Trimming at V came to 7 bases and at J to 0 bases, leaving 5 bases not matched to a gene. The germline gives CDR1 MNHNY, CDR2 SVGAGI (reference sequence).

As regards this clone: The sample carries other DNA sequences with the same CDR3. The rearrangement uses TRBV9 and TRBJ2-2; possible D gene TRBD2, 6 bases. CDR3 length equals 15 residues. The germline CDR1 and CDR2 sequences are SGDLS and YYNGEE. V gave up 0 bases and J gave up 1 base, with 7 bases separating them. As DNA, the CDR3 is TGTGCCAGCAGCGTAGGTAGCGGGAACACCGGGGAGCTGTTTTTT. This sequence encodes CASSVGSGNTGELFF.

This clone turned up a few times. The chain carries TRBV4-2 and TRBJ2-1; D remains ambiguous. CDR3 length equals 16 residues. Trimming left V 0 bases short and J 4 bases short, with 13 bases between. Germline-derived CDR1 and CDR2 are LGHNA and YNFKEQ. This CDR3 reads CASSQDNPGFYNEQFF. The CDR3 nucleotides read TGTGCCAGCAGCCAAGACAATCCCGGGTTTTACAATGAGCAGTTCTTC.

This clone appeared a few times. The rearrangement uses TRBV18 and TRBJ2-7, with a possible D match to TRBD1 (6 bases). V gave up 4 bases and J gave up 3 bases, with 13 bases separating them. Germline V gives CDR1 KGHSH, CDR2 LQKENI. The CDR3 sequence is 14 residues long. In nucleotides, the CDR3 is TGTGCCAGCTCACAGAACGGCAGGGGCTACGAGCAGTACTTC. Protein: CASSQNGRGYEQYF.